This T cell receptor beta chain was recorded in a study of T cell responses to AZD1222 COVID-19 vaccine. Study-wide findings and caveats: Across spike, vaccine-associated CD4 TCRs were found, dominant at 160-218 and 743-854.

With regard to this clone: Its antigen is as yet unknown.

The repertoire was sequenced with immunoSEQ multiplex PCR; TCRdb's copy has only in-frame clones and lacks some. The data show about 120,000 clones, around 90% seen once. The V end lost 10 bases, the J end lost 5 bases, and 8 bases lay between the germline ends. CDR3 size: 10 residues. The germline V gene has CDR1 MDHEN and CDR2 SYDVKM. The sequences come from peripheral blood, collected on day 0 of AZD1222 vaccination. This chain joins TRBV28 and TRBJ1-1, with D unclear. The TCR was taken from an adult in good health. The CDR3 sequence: CATTGTEAFF. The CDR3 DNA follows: TGTGCCACCACCGGTACTGAAGCTTTCTTT.